A selection of T cell receptor beta chains follows, all from one sample in a study of human T cells and chemical hapten exposure. TCRdb fed the RACE reads into MiXCR, producing one record per CDR3 protein. The sample comprises tens of thousands of distinct CDR3 sequences, around a tenth of which are singletons, and approximately 6.9% rests with the top ten. The sample was whole blood, taken in connection with sensitization to the hapten diphenylcyclopropenone (DPC). These receptors all stem from a man younger than 45 with alopecia areata. Some clones in this sample may be carry-over from other donors' samples. CDR3s include the opening cysteine and the closing phenylalanine or tryptophan. D genes are given only for firm matches. Size is stated for part of the rows, as once, few or many counts, or as a class when the clone is expanded.

clone size	V gene	J gene	D gene	CDR3 DNA	CDR3 protein
many	TRBV4-3	TRBJ2-5	NA	TGCGCCAGCAGCCAAGATGGGTTCCGGAATGGGGGAGAGACCCAGTACTTC	CASSQDGFRNGGETQYF
NA	TRBV10-1	TRBJ2-1	NA	TGCGCCAGCATAGGTAGGAATGAGCAGTTCTTC	CASIGRNEQFF
NA	TRBV5-1	TRBJ2-7	TRBD1	TGCGCCAGCAGTTCGGGACAGGGGAAGATCGCCGAGCAGTACTTC	CASSSGQGKIAEQYF
NA	TRBV5-5	TRBJ1-5	NA	TGTGCCAGCAGCTTACCCGGGAACTCCAATCAGCCCCAGCATTTT	CASSLPGNSNQPQHF
few	TRBV7-6	TRBJ2-5	NA	TGTGCCAGCAGCTCGAGCTACCAAGAGACCCAGTACTTC	CASSSSYQETQYF
few	TRBV20-1	TRBJ1-2	NA	TGCAGTGCTATGAAGGAGGCAACTGCCGATGGCTACACCTTC	CSAMKEATADGYTF
many	TRBV29-1	TRBJ2-5	TRBD2	TGCAGCGTTGAAAGGGCTAGCGGGAGTATACAAGAGACCCAGTACTTC	CSVERASGSIQETQYF
many	TRBV7-8	TRBJ1-1	NA	TGTGCCAGCAGCTTCGAAGTCGGCGGTGCAAACACTGAAGCTTTCTTT	CASSFEVGGANTEAFF
many	TRBV18	TRBJ1-3	NA	TGTGCCAGCTCACCCGCTTCCTCCGCTTCTGGAAACACCATATATTTT	CASSPASSASGNTIYF
many	TRBV29-1	TRBJ1-1	NA	TGCAGCGTTCGCCGACAGGAGGGAACTGAAGCTTTCTTT	CSVRRQEGTEAFF
many	TRBV6-5	TRBJ2-7	NA	TGTGCCAGCAGTTCCATGGGCCTCGAGCAGTACTTC	CASSSMGLEQYF
NA	TRBV9	TRBJ2-5	NA	TGTGCCAGCAGTTCGCAACCCGACGCAGAGACCCAGTACTTC	CASSSQPDAETQYF
many	TRBV20-1	TRBJ2-5	TRBD1	TGCAGTGCATCTACAGGGGCTGGGCAAGAGACCCAGTACTTC	CSASTGAGQETQYF
few	TRBV19	TRBJ1-3	NA	TGTGCCAGTACCATGGGCTTAGTTGGAAACACCATATATTTT	CASTMGLVGNTIYF
NA	TRBV20-1	TRBJ2-1	TRBD2	TGCAGCGGACTAGCGTACAATGAGCAGTTCTTC	CSGLAYNEQFF
NA	TRBV18	TRBJ2-5	TRBD1	TGTGCCAGCTCTCACAGGGGGCGCGCGCAAGAGACCCAGTACTTC	CASSHRGRAQETQYF
few	TRBV20-1	TRBJ2-1	NA	TGCAGTGTCGACGGGACATCCTACTACAATGAGCAGTTCTTC	CSVDGTSYYNEQFF
many	TRBV4-3	TRBJ2-7	NA	TGCGCCAGCAGCCAAGAAGCCCAGGGGAGCTACGAGCAGTACTTC	CASSQEAQGSYEQYF
many	TRBV18	TRBJ1-5	TRBD1	TGTGCCAGCTCACCGATGGACAGGGCAGGGCAGCCCCAGCATTTT	CASSPMDRAGQPQHF
many	TRBV3-1	TRBJ2-1	NA	TGTGCCAGCAGCCTTGGTAGCAACTCCTACAATGAGCAGTTCTTC	CASSLGSNSYNEQFF
many	TRBV10-2	TRBJ2-5	TRBD1	TGCGCCAGCAGTGAGCTGCCATCCCAGGGGGCTCGGGAGACCCAGTACTTC	CASSELPSQGARETQYF